These 14 T cell receptor beta chains share one sample of origin, sequenced in a study of T-cell reconstitution after alpha-beta-depleted transplantation in children (dated by TCRdb to 2015 to 2016). The method was PCR. Reads for this sample came from an Illumina HiSeq 2500. Molecular barcoding was employed in the preparation of TCR libraries, with unique molecular identifiers being used to normalize TCRbeta repertoire quantification. The public reads were reanalyzed by TCRdb: fastp trimming at Q25, MiXCR alignment, in-frame beta chains only. All rows with the same CDR3 protein become a single entry with the most common DNA and genes. This sample comprises about 980,000 distinct CDR3 sequences, roughly 31% of them detected only once. Jointly, the top ten make up roughly 28% of the sample. In light of the paper, this sample's treatment or condition label describes: allogeneic hematopoietic cell transplantation with graft depleted of TCRalphabeta T cells and CD19 B cells.

The material was PBMCs, mostly from graft donor cells, obtained 360 days after TCRalphabeta/CD19-depleted stem cell transplant. The source of these receptors is a boy in the first two years of life who had a stem cell transplant for SCID, so the T cells may come from the graft donor.

The CDR3 protein is CASSQERRTYEQYF. Here the CDR3 DNA reads TGTGCCAGCAGCCAGGAGCGGCGAACCTACGAGCAGTACTTC. This chain connects TRBV4-2 to TRBJ2-7; a possible D gene is TRBD2 (5 bases). The length of the CDR3 is 14 residues. The V end lost 3 bases, the J end lost 2 bases, and 11 bases lay between the germline ends. Germline V gene sequence: CDR1 LGHNA, CDR2 YNFKEQ.

V usage is TRBV18 and J usage is TRBJ2-1, with TRBD2 matching over 8 bases. Germline assignment: CDR1 KGHSH and CDR2 LQKENI. J lost 7 bases, V lost 4 bases, and 12 bases had no gene match. The CDR3 sequence is 16 residues long. The CDR3 reads CASSLTSSGGRNEQFF. CDR3 DNA: TGTGCCAGCTCACTGACATCGAGCGGGGGTAGGAATGAGCAGTTCTTC.

This clonotype was counted a few times. This chain joins TRBV4-2 and TRBJ2-2; D unresolved. Germline V gives CDR1 LGHNA, CDR2 YNFKEQ. CDR3 length: 14 amino acids. The germline V and J ends were trimmed by 4 bases and 4 bases, with 10 bases remaining between them. The CDR3 spells CASSLRLGTGELFF. The CDR3, as DNA: TGTGCCAGCAGCCTTCGACTGGGCACCGGGGAGCTGTTTTTT.

This chain uses TRBV27 with TRBJ2-2; D is uncertain. CDR1 and CDR2 (germline): MNHEY, SMNVEV (reference sequence). V lost 2 bases and J lost 8, with 15 bases in between. There are 15 residues in the CDR3. CDR3 bases: TGTGCCAGCAGTTTACGAACCCCTGGTTCGGGGGAGCTGTTTTTT. Its protein product is CASSLRTPGSGELFF.

There are a few counts of this clonotype. V and J are TRBV29-1 and TRBJ2-7; TRBD1 agrees at 8 bases. The CDR3 has 15 amino acids. With V trimmed by 2 bases and J by 1 base, 7 bases remained unmatched. Germline CDR1 is SQVTM and CDR2 is ANQGSEA. The CDR3 sequence is CSVERGDRSSYEQYF. CDR3 in DNA: TGCAGCGTTGAAAGGGGGGACAGGTCTTCCTACGAGCAGTACTTC.

This clonotype was counted only a few times. V usage is TRBV7-2 and J usage is TRBJ2-7, with D maybe TRBD2 (6 bases). CDR1 SGHTA and CDR2 FQGNSA come from the germline V gene. The CDR3 is 14 residues long. V gave up 11 bases and J gave up 6 bases, with 23 bases separating them. This chain's CDR3 is CAGAQGGPVAEQYF. The CDR3 DNA follows: TGTGCCGGTGCTCAGGGAGGACCCGTTGCCGAGCAGTACTTC.

This clonotype was counted a single time. The rearrangement uses TRBV6-2 or TRBV6-3 and TRBJ1-5; D unclear. V was trimmed by 7 bases and J by 7 bases, leaving 11 bases between them. The CDR3 has 12 residues. CDR1 and CDR2 from the germline V gene are MNHEY and SVGEGT. This chain's CDR3 is CASKGPGQPQHF. In nucleotides, the CDR3 is TGTGCCAGCAAAGGGCCCGGGCAGCCCCAGCATTTT.

This clonotype was seen at least ten times. The chain has TRBV20-1 and TRBJ2-3, with a tentative D call TRBD1 (5 bases). Deletions cut 5 bases from V and 1 base from J, with 10 bases between. Germline CDR1 reads DFQATT; CDR2 reads SNEGSKA (reference sequence). The CDR3 has 13 amino acids. The CDR3: CSASRVGTDTQYF. The DNA of the CDR3 is TGCAGTGCTTCCAGGGTAGGCACAGATACGCAGTATTTT.

The V call is TRBV5-1, the J call TRBJ2-5, with D perhaps assigned TRBD1 or TRBD2 (5 bases each). Germline V gene data show CDR1 as SGHRS and CDR2 as YFSETQ. Trimming removed 5 bases from V and 4 bases from J, with 15 bases in between. The length of the CDR3 is 14 residues. The CDR3 DNA reads TGCGCCAGCAGTTTCATCGGGGCCCGAGAGACCCAGTACTTC. It yields the protein CASSFIGARETQYF.

The rearrangement links TRBV24-1 to TRBJ2-6; no clear D. Germline V gene lookup returns CDR1 KGHDR and CDR2 SFDVKD. Trimming removed 4 bases at V and 2 bases at J, with 8 bases between. CDR3 length equals 15 residues. The CDR3 region has the DNA TGTGCCACCAGTGAGTTCCGCGCTGGGGCCAACGTCCTGACTTTC. It translates to CATSEFRAGANVLTF.

V gene TRBV18 combines with J gene TRBJ2-4; either TRBD1 or TRBD2 may supply D (5 bases each). Germline CDR1 and CDR2: KGHSH and LQKENI. Trimming took off 3 bases at V and 8 bases at J, with 17 bases between the two ends. The CDR3 totals 15 residues. The CDR3 loop reads CASSPSVGGRHIQYF. The CDR3 DNA follows: TGTGCCAGCTCACCTTCCGTTGGGGGTCGGCACATTCAGTACTTC.

This clonotype was detected ten times or more. V and J are TRBV11-2 and TRBJ2-7; D is possibly TRBD1 (5 bases). The length of the CDR3 is 12 residues. CDR1 is SGHAT and CDR2 is FQNNGV in the germline V gene. Trimming removed 2 bases from V and 7 bases from J, with 9 bases in between. DNA for the CDR3: TGTGCCAGCAGCTTAAAAGGGGTTGAGCAGTACTTC. This sequence encodes CASSLKGVEQYF.

The chain recombines TRBV12-3 or TRBV12-4 with TRBJ2-5, with TRBD2 matching over 14 bases. The CDR3 is made up of 17 amino acids. Trimming cost V 5 bases and J 2 bases; bases outside gene matches: 7. The CDR3 here is CASSPGTSGSAQETQYF. The CDR3 nucleotides are TGTGCCAGCAGTCCCGGGACTAGCGGGAGCGCTCAAGAGACCCAGTACTTC.

Many counts were recorded for this clonotype. CDR3 residues: CASSGRTGEQYF. Written as DNA, the CDR3 is TGTGCCAGCAGCGGGAGGACAGGCGAGCAGTACTTC. The chain joins TRBV9 to TRBJ2-7; 7 bases line up with TRBD1. The CDR3 spans 12 residues. Germline CDR1 reads SGDLS; CDR2 reads YYNGEE. The V gene end was trimmed by 3 bases and the J gene end by 6 bases; junction bases not matched to a gene: 3.